The T cell receptor (beta chain) under discussion was sequenced for a study of cytomegalovirus exposure and HLA in healthy donors. Findings and limits, study-wide: Most of the CMV-associated TCR beta chains (in a later analysis) appeared to be HLA-restricted.

The germline gives CDR1 GTSNPN, CDR2 SVGIG (reference sequence). V gave up 3 bases and J gave up 7 bases; unmatched junction bases: 7. This CDR3 contains 13 residues. PCR amplification relied on 60 Vbeta primers (plus 13 Jbeta primers). Generated by immunoSEQ multiplex PCR, the TCRdb table keeps only in-frame clones and is missing some. The repertoire holds roughly 72,000 clones, with around 77% as singletons. As for this clone: Its antigen is unidentified.

This TCR was sampled from a middle-aged woman in good health and CMV-seropositive. The J gene is TRBJ2-7, the V gene TRBV30, with 9 nucleotides matching TRBD2. The sequencing input was PBMCs. The CDR3 loop reads CAWSRSGGREQYF. DNA for the CDR3: TGTGCCTGGAGCCGCAGCGGGGGGCGGGAGCAGTACTTC.